This T cell receptor (beta chain) was documented in a study of shared clonotypes between healthy human individuals. From germline, CDR1 is MNHEY and CDR2 SMNVEV (reference sequence). V lost 4 bases, J lost 6 bases, and 5 bases stayed unmatched. This CDR3 has 15 residues. Evenly divided among several immunoSEQ plates was the genomic DNA of each subset. Measured with immunoSEQ multiplex PCR; TCRdb has only the in-frame clones, and not every one. Among about 470,000 clones listed, 79% were seen once. Recent acute infections and vaccinations were absent in the healthy HIV-negative adult donors. This chain joins TRBV27 and TRBJ2-1, with TRBD2 matching over 11 bases. The source of this sequence is a woman in her thirties or forties in good health. Some clones in this sample may be carry-over from other donors' samples. The sequenced sample was PBMCs. This chain's CDR3 is CASSSQGLAANEQFF. The CDR3 DNA reads TGTGCCAGCAGTTCCCAGGGACTAGCGGCCAATGAGCAGTTCTTC.